The rows below give T cell receptor beta chains drawn from one sample of a study of T cells in Graves' hyperthyroidism and ophthalmopathy. One entry per CDR3 protein, called by TCRdb with MiXCR from the multiplex PCR reads. The data hold some 510,000 distinct CDR3 sequences, with about 20% observed a single time. Specimen: blood. The origin of the receptors is a man aged 18-30 years with Graves' hyperthyroidism. Each CDR3 is given with its conserved first and last residue. D genes are given only for firm matches. Not every row has a clone size; where given, it reads once, few, many or a size class.

j_gene: TRBJ1-1
v_gene: TRBV7-2
abundance: few
d_gene: TRBD1
CDR3aa: CASSPKGARDTEAFF
CDR3nt: TGTGCCAGCAGCCCCAAGGGGGCTCGGGACACTGAAGCTTTCTTT

j_gene: TRBJ1-2
v_gene: TRBV7-3
abundance: .
d_gene: .
CDR3aa: CARAIYGYTF
CDR3nt: TGTGCCAGGGCCATCTATGGCTACACCTTC

j_gene: TRBJ1-3
v_gene: TRBV12-3/TRBV12-4
abundance: many
d_gene: TRBD1
CDR3aa: CASSQGTDGNTIYF
CDR3nt: TGTGCCAGCAGCCAAGGGACAGATGGAAACACCATATATTTT

j_gene: TRBJ1-1
v_gene: TRBV6-5
abundance: many
d_gene: .
CDR3aa: CASSYLGRAFF
CDR3nt: TGTGCCAGCAGTTACCTAGGGCGGGCTTTCTTT

j_gene: TRBJ1-2
v_gene: TRBV19
abundance: many
d_gene: .
CDR3aa: CASSLAYANYGYTF
CDR3nt: TGTGCCAGTAGTCTAGCGTACGCTAACTATGGCTACACCTTC

j_gene: TRBJ1-1
v_gene: TRBV12-3/TRBV12-4
abundance: many
d_gene: .
CDR3aa: CASSSSDRTLNTEAFF
CDR3nt: TGTGCCAGCAGTTCCTCGGACAGAACTTTGAACACTGAAGCTTTCTTT

j_gene: TRBJ2-2
v_gene: TRBV12-5
abundance: many
d_gene: TRBD1
CDR3aa: CASGPGQGRTGELFF
CDR3nt: TGTGCTAGTGGGCCGGGACAGGGACGCACCGGGGAGCTGTTTTTT

j_gene: TRBJ1-3
v_gene: TRBV20-1
abundance: many
d_gene: .
CDR3aa: CSALLGYSGNTIYF
CDR3nt: TGCAGTGCTCTGCTTGGTTACTCTGGAAACACCATATATTTT

j_gene: TRBJ1-1
v_gene: TRBV15
abundance: few
d_gene: .
CDR3aa: CATSAYLPGTSLSGDPEAFF
CDR3nt: TGTGCCACCAGCGCTTACCTGCCCGGGACTTCACTAAGTGGAGACCCTGAAGCTTTCTTT

j_gene: TRBJ1-1
v_gene: TRBV20-1
abundance: many
d_gene: .
CDR3aa: CSAQDRHTGDTEAFF
CDR3nt: TGCAGTGCTCAGGACAGACACACGGGGGACACTGAAGCTTTCTTT

j_gene: TRBJ1-6
v_gene: TRBV20-1
abundance: once
d_gene: .
CDR3aa: CSALKSTYNSPLHF
CDR3nt: TGCAGTGCCTTGAAGAGTACCTATAATTCACCCCTCCACTTT

j_gene: TRBJ2-7
v_gene: TRBV6-1
abundance: many
d_gene: TRBD2
CDR3aa: CASSGNPAGGLVEQYF
CDR3nt: TGTGCCAGCAGTGGCAACCCAGCGGGGGGGCTGGTCGAGCAGTACTTC

j_gene: TRBJ2-7
v_gene: TRBV6-1
abundance: few
d_gene: .
CDR3aa: CASRPPGLPPYEQYF
CDR3nt: TGTGCCAGCAGGCCCCCGGGACTTCCTCCCTACGAGCAGTACTTC

j_gene: TRBJ1-2
v_gene: TRBV2
abundance: many
d_gene: .
CDR3aa: CASKGATNYGYTF
CDR3nt: TGTGCCAGCAAAGGGGCGACGAACTATGGCTACACCTTC

j_gene: TRBJ1-5
v_gene: TRBV24-1
abundance: many
d_gene: .
CDR3aa: CATSEGSLQPQHF
CDR3nt: TGTGCCACCAGTGAGGGTTCCCTTCAGCCCCAGCATTTT

j_gene: TRBJ2-2
v_gene: TRBV4-1
abundance: few
d_gene: .
CDR3aa: CASSQDPNTGELFF
CDR3nt: TGCGCCAGCAGCCAAGATCCCAACACCGGGGAGCTGTTTTTT

j_gene: TRBJ2-4
v_gene: TRBV4-1
abundance: many
d_gene: .
CDR3aa: CASSQGEGAGSKNIQYF
CDR3nt: TGCGCCAGCAGCCAAGGGGAAGGGGCAGGGTCCAAAAACATTCAGTACTTC